This is a list of T cell receptor beta chains from one sample in a study of shared clonotypes between healthy human individuals. Sequencing was performed with immunoSEQ multiplex PCR; in TCRdb, only in-frame clones are kept and a portion is missing. This sample carries millions of clones, approximately 92% of them seen once, and the ten largest clones take under 0.15%. The sequencing sample was made of naive CD4+ T cells sorted from blood. These receptors were obtained from a man aged 18 to 29 in good health. Each CDR3 is given with its conserved first and last residue. Each record gives: CDR3 length, D gene, clone size, J gene, V gene, CDR3 protein, CDR3 DNA. The D gene is left open where the match is weak. Clone size is given for some rows only: seen once, a few or many times, or a class if the clone is expanded.

>13|NA|NA|TRBJ2-7|TRBV9
CASSPTKPYEQYF
TGTGCCAGCAGCCCTACTAAACCCTACGAGCAGTACTTC
>16|TRBD1|NA|TRBJ1-1|TRBV7-3
CASSLKGTGMNTEAFF
TGTGCCAGCAGCTTAAAGGGGACAGGGATGAACACTGAAGCTTTCTTT
>14|TRBD1|NA|TRBJ1-5|TRBV5-5
CASSSGTVNQPQHF
TGTGCCAGCAGCTCAGGGACAGTAAATCAGCCCCAGCATTTT
>15|NA|once|TRBJ1-5|TRBV7-2
CASSSYWAGDQPQHF
TGTGCCAGCAGCTCGTATTGGGCCGGGGATCAGCCCCAGCATTTT
>15|NA|NA|TRBJ2-3|TRBV5-1
CASSLGPGGTDTQYF
TGCGCCAGCAGCTTGGGCCCGGGGGGCACAGATACGCAGTATTTT
>14|NA|NA|TRBJ2-4|TRBV19
CASSTQGGKNIQYF
TGTGCCAGTAGTACCCAGGGAGGCAAAAACATTCAGTACTTC
>14|TRBD2|NA|TRBJ2-3|TRBV7-2
CASRPAGVTDTQYF
TGTGCCAGCAGACCAGCGGGGGTGACAGATACGCAGTATTTT
>13|NA|NA|TRBJ1-1|TRBV6-5
CASSWGGRTEAFF
TGTGCCAGCAGTTGGGGGGGCCGGACTGAAGCTTTCTTT
>15|NA|NA|TRBJ1-2|TRBV9
CASSVEEGGDYGYTF
TGTGCCAGCAGCGTAGAAGAAGGGGGAGATTATGGCTACACCTTC
>15|TRBD2|NA|TRBJ2-1|TRBV5-6
CASSLTSGGYNEQFF
TGTGCCAGCAGCCTCACTAGCGGGGGGTACAATGAGCAGTTCTTC
>13|NA|NA|TRBJ1-2|TRBV11-2
CASRPLGTGGYTF
TGTGCCAGCAGACCGCTGGGGACGGGGGGCTACACCTTC
>11|NA|NA|TRBJ1-4|TRBV19
CASSIEEKLFF
TGTGCCAGTAGTATCGAAGAAAAACTGTTTTTT
>16|NA|NA|TRBJ2-1|TRBV4-1
CASSPNGVVSINEQFF
TGCGCCAGCAGCCCAAACGGGGTAGTATCGATCAATGAGCAGTTCTTC
>17|NA|NA|TRBJ2-3|TRBV4-1
CASSQDKDLSGADTQYF
TGCGCCAGCAGCCAAGATAAGGACCTCTCGGGCGCAGATACGCAGTATTTT
>16|TRBD2|NA|TRBJ2-1|TRBV30
CAWSKTLAGGLHEQFF
TGTGCCTGGAGTAAAACCCTAGCGGGAGGATTGCATGAGCAGTTCTTC
>14|NA|NA|TRBJ1-1|TRBV2
CASSAQGKNTEAFF
TGTGCCAGCAGTGCCCAGGGTAAGAACACTGAAGCTTTCTTT
>19|NA|once|TRBJ1-2|TRBV27
CASAVRPGAWRGPSYGYTF
TGTGCCAGCGCAGTTCGACCCGGCGCCTGGCGGGGGCCTTCCTATGGCTACACCTTC
>13|TRBD2|NA|TRBJ2-5|TRBV7-2
CASSLVGGETQYF
TGTGCCAGCAGCTTAGTGGGGGGGGAGACCCAGTACTTC
>16|TRBD2|NA|TRBJ2-1|TRBV28
CASSLSRLAGGDEQFF
TGTGCCAGCAGTTTAAGCCGTCTAGCGGGGGGGGACGAGCAGTTCTTC
>15|TRBD1|NA|TRBJ2-7|TRBV6-5
CASSLAGTGSYEQYF
TGTGCCAGCAGTCTTGCAGGGACAGGGAGCTACGAGCAGTACTTC
>15|TRBD1|NA|TRBJ2-7|TRBV19
CASSIGQANSYEQYF
TGTGCCAGTAGTATCGGACAGGCTAACTCCTACGAGCAGTACTTC
>12|NA|NA|TRBJ2-7|TRBV10-2
CASSGDSYEQYF
TGCGCCAGCAGTGGGGACTCCTACGAGCAGTACTTC
>18|TRBD1|NA|TRBJ1-5|TRBV2
CASSSTTGGRGGNQPQHF
TGTGCCAGCAGTTCTACGACAGGGGGCCGGGGCGGCAATCAGCCCCAGCATTTT
>15|NA|NA|TRBJ2-7|TRBV4-2
CASSQEAISAGEQYF
TGTGCCAGCAGCCAAGAAGCGATCTCGGCTGGCGAGCAGTACTTC
>15|NA|NA|TRBJ2-5|TRBV2
CASSESTGRGETQYF
TGTGCCAGCAGTGAATCTACAGGGCGGGGAGAGACCCAGTACTTC
>17|NA|NA|TRBJ2-3|TRBV7-2
CASSLRQGGGRTDTQYF
TGTGCCAGCAGCTTACGTCAGGGGGGCGGGAGGACAGATACGCAGTATTTT
>15|TRBD1|few|TRBJ1-5|TRBV19
CASSENRGPNQPQHF
TGTGCCAGTAGTGAAAACAGGGGGCCTAATCAGCCCCAGCATTTT
>14|NA|NA|TRBJ1-1|TRBV4-1
CASSQDLSLVLAFF
TGCGCCAGCAGCCAAGATTTGTCTTTAGTTTTAGCTTTCTTT
>14|NA|NA|TRBJ1-5|TRBV19
CASSLQALNQPQHF
TGTGCCAGTAGCCTACAGGCCCTCAATCAGCCCCAGCATTTT
>16|NA|NA|TRBJ1-5|TRBV19
CASKRGGHYSNQPQHF
TGTGCCAGTAAAAGAGGGGGACACTATAGCAATCAGCCCCAGCATTTT
>11|NA|NA|TRBJ1-4|TRBV30
CAGDRNEKLFF
TGTGCCGGTGACAGGAATGAAAAACTGTTTTTT
>14|NA|NA|TRBJ1-5|TRBV10-1
CASSDGAPGEPQHF
TGCGCCAGCAGTGATGGGGCGCCCGGGGAGCCCCAGCATTTT
>17|NA|NA|TRBJ1-1|TRBV10-3
CAISESPPGGAGTEAFF
TGTGCCATCAGTGAGTCTCCCCCAGGTGGGGCCGGCACTGAAGCTTTCTTT
>14|NA|few|TRBJ1-4|TRBV5-1
CASSPWGLNEKLFF
TGCGCCAGCAGCCCGTGGGGCCTTAATGAAAAACTGTTTTTT
>16|TRBD1|NA|TRBJ1-1|TRBV9
CASSVVDRGVNTEAFF
TGTGCCAGCAGCGTAGTGGACAGGGGGGTGAACACTGAAGCTTTCTTT
>12|NA|NA|TRBJ1-1|TRBV28
CASSRIYTEAFF
TGTGCCAGCAGCCGGATCTACACTGAAGCTTTCTTT
>12|NA|NA|TRBJ1-2|TRBV6-5
CASSPGAQGYTF
TGTGCCAGCAGCCCAGGGGCTCAGGGCTACACCTTC
>17|NA|NA|TRBJ1-3|TRBV11-2
CASSSSPHAGLGNTIYF
TGTGCCAGCAGCTCTTCCCCTCATGCAGGCCTAGGAAACACCATATATTTT
>14|NA|NA|TRBJ1-2|TRBV10-3
CAISGAPDVWGYTF
TGTGCCATCAGTGGGGCCCCGGATGTGTGGGGCTACACCTTC
>13|TRBD1|NA|TRBJ1-2|TRBV18
CASSPGQAYGYTF
TGTGCCAGCTCTCCCGGACAGGCCTATGGCTACACCTTC
>14|NA|NA|TRBJ1-5|TRBV19
CASSEGFSNQPQHF
TGTGCCAGTAGTGAGGGGTTCAGCAATCAGCCCCAGCATTTT
>12|NA|NA|TRBJ2-5|TRBV6-5
CASSSSGETQYF
TGTGCCAGCAGTTCGAGCGGGGAGACCCAGTACTTC
>13|TRBD1|NA|TRBJ2-7|TRBV2
CASSRDRGYEQYF
TGTGCCAGCAGCCGGGACAGGGGCTACGAGCAGTACTTC
>13|TRBD1|NA|TRBJ1-2|TRBV18
CASSPQGAGGYTF
TGTGCCAGCTCACCTCAGGGGGCCGGGGGCTACACCTTC
>13|NA|NA|TRBJ1-2|TRBV30
CAWRNWGVYGYTF
TGTGCCTGGAGAAACTGGGGCGTCTATGGCTACACCTTC